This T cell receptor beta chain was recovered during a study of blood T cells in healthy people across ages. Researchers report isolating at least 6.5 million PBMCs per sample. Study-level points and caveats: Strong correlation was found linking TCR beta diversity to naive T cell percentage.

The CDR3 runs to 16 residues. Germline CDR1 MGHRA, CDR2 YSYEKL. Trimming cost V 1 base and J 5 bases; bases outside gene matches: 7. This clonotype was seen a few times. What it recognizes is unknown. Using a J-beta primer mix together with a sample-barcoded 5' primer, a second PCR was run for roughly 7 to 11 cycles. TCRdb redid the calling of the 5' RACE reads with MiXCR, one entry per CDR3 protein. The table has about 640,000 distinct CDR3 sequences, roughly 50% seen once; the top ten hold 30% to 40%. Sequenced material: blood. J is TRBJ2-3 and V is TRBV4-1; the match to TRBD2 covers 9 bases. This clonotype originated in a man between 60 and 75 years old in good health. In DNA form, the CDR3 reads TGCGCCAGCAGCCAAGGGCTTAGCGGGGGAGGAGATACGCAGTATTTT. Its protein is CASSQGLSGGGDTQYF.